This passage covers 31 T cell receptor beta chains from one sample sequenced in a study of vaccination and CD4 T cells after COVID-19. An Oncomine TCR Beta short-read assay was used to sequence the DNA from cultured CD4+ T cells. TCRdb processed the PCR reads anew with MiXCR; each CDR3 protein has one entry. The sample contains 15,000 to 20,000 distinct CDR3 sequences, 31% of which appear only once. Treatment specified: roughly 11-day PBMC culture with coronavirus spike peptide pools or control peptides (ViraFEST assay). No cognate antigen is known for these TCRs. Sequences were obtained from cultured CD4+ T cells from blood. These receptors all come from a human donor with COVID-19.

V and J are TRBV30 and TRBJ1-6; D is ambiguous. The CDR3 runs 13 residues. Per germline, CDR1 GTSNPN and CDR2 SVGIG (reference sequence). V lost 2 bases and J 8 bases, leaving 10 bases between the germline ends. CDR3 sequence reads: CAWSTGLDSPLHF. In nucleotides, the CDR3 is TGTGCCTGGAGTACTGGGCTGGATTCACCCCTCCACTTT.

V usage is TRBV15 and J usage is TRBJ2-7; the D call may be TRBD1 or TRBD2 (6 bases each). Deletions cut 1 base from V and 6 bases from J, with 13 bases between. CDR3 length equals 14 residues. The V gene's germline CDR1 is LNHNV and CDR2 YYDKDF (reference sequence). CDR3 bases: TGTGCCACCAGCAGAGGAAACGGGGGCAGCGAGCAGTACTTC. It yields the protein CATSRGNGGSEQYF. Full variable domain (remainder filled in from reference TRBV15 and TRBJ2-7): DAMVIQNPRYQVTQFGKPVTLSCSQTLNHNVMYWYQQKSSQAPKLLFHYYDKDFNNEADTPDNFQSRRPNTSFCFLDIRSPGLGDTAMYLCATSRGNGGSEQYFGPGTRLTVT.

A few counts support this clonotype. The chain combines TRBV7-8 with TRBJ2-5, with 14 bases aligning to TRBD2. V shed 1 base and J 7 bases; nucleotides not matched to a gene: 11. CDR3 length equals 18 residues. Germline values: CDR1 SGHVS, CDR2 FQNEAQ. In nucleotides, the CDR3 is TGTGCCAGCAGCTTAGGCGGACTAGCGGGGGGTAGTGTTGTGACCCAGTACTTC. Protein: CASSLGGLAGGSVVTQYF.

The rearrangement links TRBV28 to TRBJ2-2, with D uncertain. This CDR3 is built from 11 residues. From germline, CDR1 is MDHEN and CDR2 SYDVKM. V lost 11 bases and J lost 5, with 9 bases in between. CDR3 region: CASTVTGELFF. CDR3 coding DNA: TGTGCCTCTACCGTGACCGGGGAGCTGTTTTTT.

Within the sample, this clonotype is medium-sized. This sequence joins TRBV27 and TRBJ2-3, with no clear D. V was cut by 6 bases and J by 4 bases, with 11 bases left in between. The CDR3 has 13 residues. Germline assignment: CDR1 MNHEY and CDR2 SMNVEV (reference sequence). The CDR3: CASSPPWADTQYF. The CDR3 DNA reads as TGTGCCAGCAGCCCTCCCTGGGCAGATACGCAGTATTTT.

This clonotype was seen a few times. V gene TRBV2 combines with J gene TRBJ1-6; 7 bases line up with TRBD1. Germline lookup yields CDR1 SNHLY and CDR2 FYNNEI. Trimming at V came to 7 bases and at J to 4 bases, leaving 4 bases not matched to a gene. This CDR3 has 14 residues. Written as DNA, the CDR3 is TGTGCCAGCACCCCGGGACAGTATAATTCACCCCTCCACTTT. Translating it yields CASTPGQYNSPLHF. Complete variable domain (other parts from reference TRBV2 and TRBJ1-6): EPEVTQTPSHQVTQMGQEVILRCVPISNHLYFYWYRQILGQKVEFLVSFYNNEISEKSEIFDDQFSVERPDGSNFTLKIRSTKLEDSAMYFCASTPGQYNSPLHFGNGTRLTVT.

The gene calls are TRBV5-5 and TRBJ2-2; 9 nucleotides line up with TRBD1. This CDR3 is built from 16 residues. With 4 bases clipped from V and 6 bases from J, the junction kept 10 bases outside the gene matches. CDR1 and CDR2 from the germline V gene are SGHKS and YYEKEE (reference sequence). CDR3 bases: TGTGCCAGCAGCCCCGGCGGGACAGGGAAGGCCGGGGAGCTGTTTTTT. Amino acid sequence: CASSPGGTGKAGELFF. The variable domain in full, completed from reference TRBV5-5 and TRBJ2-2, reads DAGVTQSPTHLIKTRGQQVTLRCSPISGHKSVSWYQQVLGQGPQFIFQYYEKEERGRGNFPDRFSARQFPNYSSELNVNALLLGDSALYLCASSPGGTGKAGELFFGEGSRLTVL.

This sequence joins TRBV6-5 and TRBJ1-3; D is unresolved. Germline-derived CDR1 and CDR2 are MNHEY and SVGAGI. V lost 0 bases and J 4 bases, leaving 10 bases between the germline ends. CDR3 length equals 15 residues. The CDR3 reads CASSYSSLAGNTIYF. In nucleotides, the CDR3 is TGTGCCAGCAGTTACTCCTCCCTTGCCGGAAACACCATATATTTT.

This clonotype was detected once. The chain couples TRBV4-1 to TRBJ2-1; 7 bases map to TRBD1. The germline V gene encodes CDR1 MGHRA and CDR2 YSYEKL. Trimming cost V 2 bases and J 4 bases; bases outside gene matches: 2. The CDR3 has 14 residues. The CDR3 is CASSQRQGYNEQFF. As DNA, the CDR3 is TGCGCCAGCAGCCAACGACAGGGTTACAATGAGCAGTTCTTC.

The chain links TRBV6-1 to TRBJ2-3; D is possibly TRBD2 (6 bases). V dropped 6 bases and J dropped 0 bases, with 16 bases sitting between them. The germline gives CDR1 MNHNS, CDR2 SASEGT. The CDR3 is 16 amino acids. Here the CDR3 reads CASRGGGGASTDTQYF. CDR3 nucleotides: TGTGCCAGCAGGGGTGGTGGCGGGGCCAGCACAGATACGCAGTATTTT.

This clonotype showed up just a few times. The DNA of the CDR3 is TGTGCCAGCAGGATTCGAGAGCTAGCGAGGGACGAGCAGTACTTC. Translated, it gives CASRIRELARDEQYF. This chain connects TRBV6-1 to TRBJ2-7; perhaps TRBD2 as D (6 bases). The V and J ends lost 6 bases and 5 bases respectively, with 20 bases between them. The CDR3 runs to 15 residues. CDR1 is MNHNS, CDR2 SASEGT, per germline.

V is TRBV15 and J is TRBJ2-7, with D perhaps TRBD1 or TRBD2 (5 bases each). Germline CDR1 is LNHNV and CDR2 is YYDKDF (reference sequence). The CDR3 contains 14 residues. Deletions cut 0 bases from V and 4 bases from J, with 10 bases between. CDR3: CATSRDMGDYEQYF. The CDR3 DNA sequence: TGTGCCACCAGCAGAGATATGGGGGATTACGAGCAGTACTTC.

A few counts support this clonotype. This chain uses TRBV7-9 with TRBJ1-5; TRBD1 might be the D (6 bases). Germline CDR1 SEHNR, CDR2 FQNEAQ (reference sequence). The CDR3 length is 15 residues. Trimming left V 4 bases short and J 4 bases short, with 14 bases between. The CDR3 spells CASSSSQGRNQPQHF. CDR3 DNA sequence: TGTGCCAGCAGCTCCTCACAGGGAAGGAATCAGCCCCAGCATTTT.

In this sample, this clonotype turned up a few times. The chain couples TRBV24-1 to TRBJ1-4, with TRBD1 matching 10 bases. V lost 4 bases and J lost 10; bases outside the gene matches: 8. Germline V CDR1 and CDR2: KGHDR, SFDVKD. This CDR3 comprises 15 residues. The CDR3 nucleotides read TGTGCCACCAGTGACCCGGGACAGGGGAGGCGAAAACTGTTTTTT. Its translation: CATSDPGQGRRKLFF.

For the CDR3, the DNA is TGTGCCAGCTCCCCCAGTGCGGGACCTCCCACAGATACGCAGTATTTT. Translating it yields CASSPSAGPPTDTQYF. The chain combines TRBV18 with TRBJ2-3; the D gene is possibly TRBD2 (6 bases). This CDR3 is 16 amino acids long. CDR1 KGHSH and CDR2 LQKENI come from the germline V gene. Deletions cut 6 bases from V and 2 bases from J, with 18 bases between.

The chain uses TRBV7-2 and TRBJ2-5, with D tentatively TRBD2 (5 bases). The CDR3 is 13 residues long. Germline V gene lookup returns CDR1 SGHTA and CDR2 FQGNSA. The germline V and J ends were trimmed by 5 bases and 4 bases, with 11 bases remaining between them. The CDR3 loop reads CASSVGLGETQYF. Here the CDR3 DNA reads TGTGCCAGCAGCGTTGGACTCGGAGAGACCCAGTACTTC. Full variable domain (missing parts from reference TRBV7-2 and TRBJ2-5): GAGVSQSPSNKVTEKGKDVELRCDPISGHTALYWYRQSLGQGLEFLIYFQGNSAPDKSGLPSDRFSAERTGGSVSTLTIQRTQQEDSAVYLCASSVGLGETQYFGPGTRLLVL.

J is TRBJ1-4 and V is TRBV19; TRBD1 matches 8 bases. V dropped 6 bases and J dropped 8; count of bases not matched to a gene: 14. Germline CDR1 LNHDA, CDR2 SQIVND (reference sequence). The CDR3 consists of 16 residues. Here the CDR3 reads CASSEGQDLLGEKLFF. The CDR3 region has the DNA TGTGCCAGTAGCGAGGGACAGGACCTCTTGGGGGAAAAACTGTTTTTT.

CDR3 nucleotides: TGTGCCAGCAGTACCGGAACTGGGGGTAGTAATGAGCAGTTCTTC. It is translated as CASSTGTGGSNEQFF. The chain has TRBV6-1 and TRBJ2-1; either TRBD1 or TRBD2 may supply D (5 bases each). This CDR3 contains 15 residues. Per germline, CDR1 MNHNS and CDR2 SASEGT. The ends were cut back, 5 bases at V and 7 bases at J, with 18 bases in the middle.

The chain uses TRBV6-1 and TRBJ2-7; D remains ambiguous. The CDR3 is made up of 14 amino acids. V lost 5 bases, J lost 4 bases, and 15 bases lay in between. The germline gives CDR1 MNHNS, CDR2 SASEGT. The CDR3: CASSPGDLGYEQYF. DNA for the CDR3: TGTGCCAGCAGTCCGGGCGACCTGGGGTACGAGCAGTACTTC.

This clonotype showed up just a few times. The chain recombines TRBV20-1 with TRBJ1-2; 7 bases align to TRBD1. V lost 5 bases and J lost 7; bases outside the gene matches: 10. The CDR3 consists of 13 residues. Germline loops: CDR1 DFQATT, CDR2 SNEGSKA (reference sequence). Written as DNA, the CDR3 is TGCAGTGCTGTCCCGGGACAGTGGCGTGGCTACACCTTC. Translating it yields CSAVPGQWRGYTF.

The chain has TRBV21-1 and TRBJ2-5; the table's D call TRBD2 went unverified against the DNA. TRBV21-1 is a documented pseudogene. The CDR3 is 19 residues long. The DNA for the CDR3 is TGTGCCAGCAGCTTTCGAAAAACCGGGACTAGGATCACTCGGGAGACCCAGTACTTC. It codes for CASSFRKTGTRITRETQYF.

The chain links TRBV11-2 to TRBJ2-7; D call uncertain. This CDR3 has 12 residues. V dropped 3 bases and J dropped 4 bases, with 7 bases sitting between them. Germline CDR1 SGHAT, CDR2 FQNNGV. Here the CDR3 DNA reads TGTGCCAGCAGCTTCCAACAGTACGAGCAGTACTTC. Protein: CASSFQQYEQYF.

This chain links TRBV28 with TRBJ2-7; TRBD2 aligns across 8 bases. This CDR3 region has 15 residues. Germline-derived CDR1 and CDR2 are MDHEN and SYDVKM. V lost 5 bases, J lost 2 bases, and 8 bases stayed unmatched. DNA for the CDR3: TGTGCCAGCAGTATCAGCGGGGGCCTTACCTACGAGCAGTACTTC. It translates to CASSISGGLTYEQYF. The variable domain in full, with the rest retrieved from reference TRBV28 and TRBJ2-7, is DVKVTQSSRYLVKRTGEKVFLECVQDMDHENMFWYRQDPGLGLRLIYFSYDVKMKEKGDIPEGYSVSREKKERFSLILESASTNQTSMYLCASSISGGLTYEQYFGPGTRLTVT.

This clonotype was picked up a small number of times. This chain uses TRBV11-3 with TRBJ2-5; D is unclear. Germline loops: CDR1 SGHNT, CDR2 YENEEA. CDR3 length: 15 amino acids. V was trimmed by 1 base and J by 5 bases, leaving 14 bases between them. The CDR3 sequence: CASSLVGQTDETQYF. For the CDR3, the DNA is TGTGCCAGCAGCTTAGTAGGGCAGACCGATGAGACCCAGTACTTC. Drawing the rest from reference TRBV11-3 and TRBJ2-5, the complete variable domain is EAGVVQSPRYKIIEKKQPVAFWCNPISGHNTLYWYLQNLGQGPELLIRYENEEAVDDSQLPKDRFSAERLKGVDSTLKIQPAELGDSAVYLCASSLVGQTDETQYFGPGTRLLVL.

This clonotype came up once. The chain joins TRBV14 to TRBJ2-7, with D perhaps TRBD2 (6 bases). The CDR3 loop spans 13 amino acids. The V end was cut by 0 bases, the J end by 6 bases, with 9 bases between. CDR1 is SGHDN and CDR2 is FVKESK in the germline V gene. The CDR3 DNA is TGTGCCAGCAGCCAAGATATCGGGGGCGAGCAGTACTTC. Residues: CASSQDIGGEQYF.

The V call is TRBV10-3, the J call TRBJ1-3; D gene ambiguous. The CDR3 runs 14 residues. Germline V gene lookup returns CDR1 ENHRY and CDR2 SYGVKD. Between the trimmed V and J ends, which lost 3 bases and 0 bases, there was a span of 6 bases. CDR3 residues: CAISDGSSGNTIYF. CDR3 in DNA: TGTGCCATCAGTGATGGAAGCTCTGGAAACACCATATATTTT.

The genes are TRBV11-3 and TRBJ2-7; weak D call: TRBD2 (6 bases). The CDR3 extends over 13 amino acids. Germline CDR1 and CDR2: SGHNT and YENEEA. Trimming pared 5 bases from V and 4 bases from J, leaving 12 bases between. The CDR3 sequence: CASSRWRGYEQYF. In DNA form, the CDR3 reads TGTGCCAGCAGCCGATGGAGGGGTTACGAGCAGTACTTC.

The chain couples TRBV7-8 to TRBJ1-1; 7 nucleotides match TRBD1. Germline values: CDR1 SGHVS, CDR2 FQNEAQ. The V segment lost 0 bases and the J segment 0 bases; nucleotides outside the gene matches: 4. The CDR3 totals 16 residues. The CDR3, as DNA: TGTGCCAGCAGCTTAGCCACCGGGACAGTGAACACTGAAGCTTTCTTT. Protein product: CASSLATGTVNTEAFF.

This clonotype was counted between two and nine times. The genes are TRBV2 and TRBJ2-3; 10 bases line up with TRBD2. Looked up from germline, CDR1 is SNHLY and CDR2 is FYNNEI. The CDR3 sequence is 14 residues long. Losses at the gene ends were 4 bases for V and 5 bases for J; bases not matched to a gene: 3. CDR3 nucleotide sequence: TGTGCCAGCAGTGCTAGCGGGGGAGGAGATACGCAGTATTTT. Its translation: CASSASGGGDTQYF.

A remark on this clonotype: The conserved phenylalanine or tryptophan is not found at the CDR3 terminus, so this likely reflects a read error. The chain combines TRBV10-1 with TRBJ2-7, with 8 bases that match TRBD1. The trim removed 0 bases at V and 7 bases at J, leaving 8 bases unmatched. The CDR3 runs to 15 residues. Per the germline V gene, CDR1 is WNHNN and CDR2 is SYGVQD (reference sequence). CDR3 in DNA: TGCGCCAGCAGTGAGTCTCAGGGGGCGCCTTGGGAGCAGTACTCC. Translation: CASSESQGAPWEQYS.

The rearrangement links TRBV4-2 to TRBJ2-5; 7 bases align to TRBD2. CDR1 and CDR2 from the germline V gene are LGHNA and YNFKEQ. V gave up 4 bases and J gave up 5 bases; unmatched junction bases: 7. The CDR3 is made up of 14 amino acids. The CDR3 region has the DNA TGTGCCAGCAGCCGAGGGGACTATGCCGAGACCCAGTACTTC. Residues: CASSRGDYAETQYF.